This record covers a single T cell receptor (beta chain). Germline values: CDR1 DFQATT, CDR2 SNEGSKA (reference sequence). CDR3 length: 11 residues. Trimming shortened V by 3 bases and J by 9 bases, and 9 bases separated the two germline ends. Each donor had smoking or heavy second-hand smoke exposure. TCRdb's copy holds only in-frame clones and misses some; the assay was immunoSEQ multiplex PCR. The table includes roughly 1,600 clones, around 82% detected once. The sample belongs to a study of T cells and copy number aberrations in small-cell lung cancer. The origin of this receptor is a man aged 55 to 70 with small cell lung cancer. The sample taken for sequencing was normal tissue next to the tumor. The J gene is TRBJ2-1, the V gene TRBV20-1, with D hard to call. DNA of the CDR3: TGCAGTGCTAGGGGATGGGGTGAGCAGTTCTTC. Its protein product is CSARGWGEQFF.